This TCR beta chain was captured in a study of T cells after somatic rescue of genetic block (dated by TCRdb to about 2020). Broadly, across the study: What the study looked at was long-term robustness, specifically in a T-cell system that came about through somatic rescue of a genetic block in T-cell development.

The library was produced with the immunoSEQ multiplex PCR assay. TCRdb carries this immuneACCESS record with in-frame sequences only. Its versions omit some clonotypes, under half of them owing to an unresolved V gene in the studies checked, with the rest unexplained. For this sample there are approximately 10,000 clones; over 65% appear just once. The ten biggest clones cover roughly a fifth of the sample. This clone occurred a few times. Its antigen is still unknown. Base qualities are not provided; no much larger clone lies one nucleotide away. This TCR came from a boy younger than 18. Sequencing was performed on peripheral blood mononuclear cells (PBMCs).

The nucleotide sequence reads TGTGCCAGCAGCTTAGTGACCGTTACCGGGGAGCTGTTTTTT. Its amino acids are CASSLVTVTGELFF. Rearrangement joined TRBV7-9 to TRBJ2-2; the D gene is not confidently resolved. From the cysteine up to the phenylalanine, the CDR3 has a length of 14 residues. The retained sequence is limited to the CDR3, 42 bases, with the frame set at the first base. From the germline V gene (reference sequence), CDR1 is SEHNR and CDR2 is FQNEAQ. V was cut back by 1 base and J by 5 bases, leaving a gap of 8 bases between them.